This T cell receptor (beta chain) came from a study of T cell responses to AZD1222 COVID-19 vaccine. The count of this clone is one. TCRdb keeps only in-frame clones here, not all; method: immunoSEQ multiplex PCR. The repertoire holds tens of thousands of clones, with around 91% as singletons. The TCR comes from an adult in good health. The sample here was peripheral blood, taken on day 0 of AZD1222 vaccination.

CDR3: CASSSGPGGYGYTF. CDR3 bases: TGTGCCAGCAGCTCAGGACCGGGGGGCTATGGCTACACCTTC. This chain joins TRBV7-2 and TRBJ1-2; tentative D call: TRBD1 (5 bases). Deletions cut 4 bases from V and 4 bases from J, with 13 bases between. Germline V CDR1 and CDR2: SGHTA, FQGNSA. This CDR3 comprises 14 residues. The whole variable domain, remainder taken from reference TRBV7-2 and TRBJ1-2, is GAGVSQSPSNKVTEKGKDVELRCDPISGHTALYWYRQSLGQGLEFLIYFQGNSAPDKSGLPSDRFSAERTGGSVSTLTIQRTQQEDSAVYLCASSSGPGGYGYTFGSGTRLTVV.